The clone carrying this T cell receptor (beta chain) appeared once. Sequencing was performed with immunoSEQ multiplex PCR; in TCRdb, only in-frame clones are kept and a portion is missing. The top ten clones hold 4% to 6% of a sample with approximately 97,000 clones, roughly 86% of them seen once. Deletions cut 1 base from V and 1 base from J, with 8 bases between. CDR1 and CDR2 from the germline V gene are MNHEY and SVGEGT. CDR3 size: 15 residues. These data originate in a study of T cell responses to AZD1222 COVID-19 vaccine. This clonotype originated in an adult in good health. Here the sequenced sample was peripheral blood, taken on day 0 of AZD1222 vaccination. The chain uses TRBV6-2 or TRBV6-3 and TRBJ1-5; no reliable D call. This CDR3 is CASSYLGKSNQPQHF. DNA for the CDR3: TGTGCCAGCAGTTACTTGGGGAAGAGCAATCAGCCCCAGCATTTT.